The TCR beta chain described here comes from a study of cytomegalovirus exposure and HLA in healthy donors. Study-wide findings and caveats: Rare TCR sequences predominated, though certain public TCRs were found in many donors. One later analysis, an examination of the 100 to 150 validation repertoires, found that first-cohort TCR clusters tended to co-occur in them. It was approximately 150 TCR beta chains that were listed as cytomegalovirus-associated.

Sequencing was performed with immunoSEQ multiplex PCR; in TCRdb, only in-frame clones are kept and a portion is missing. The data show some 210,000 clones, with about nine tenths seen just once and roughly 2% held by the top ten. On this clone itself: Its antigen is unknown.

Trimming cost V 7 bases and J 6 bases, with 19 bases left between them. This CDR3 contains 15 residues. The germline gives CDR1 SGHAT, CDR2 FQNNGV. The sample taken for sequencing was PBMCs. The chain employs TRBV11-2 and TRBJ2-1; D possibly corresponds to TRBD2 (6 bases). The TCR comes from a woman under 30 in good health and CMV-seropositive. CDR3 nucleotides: TGTGCCAGCATCCTCCCCCGGGGGACGATCAATGAGCAGTTCTTC. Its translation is CASILPRGTINEQFF.